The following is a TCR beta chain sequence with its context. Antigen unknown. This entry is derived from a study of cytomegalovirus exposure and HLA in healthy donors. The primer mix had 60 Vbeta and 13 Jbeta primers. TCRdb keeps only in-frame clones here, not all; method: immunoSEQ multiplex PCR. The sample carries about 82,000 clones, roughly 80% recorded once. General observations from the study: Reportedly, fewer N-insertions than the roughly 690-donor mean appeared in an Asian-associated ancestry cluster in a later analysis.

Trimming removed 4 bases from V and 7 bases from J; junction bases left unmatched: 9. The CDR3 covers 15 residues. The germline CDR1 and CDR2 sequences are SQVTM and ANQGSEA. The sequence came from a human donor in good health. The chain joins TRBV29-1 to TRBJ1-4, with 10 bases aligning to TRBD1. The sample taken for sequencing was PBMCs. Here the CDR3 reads CSVAGLGQGFEKLFF. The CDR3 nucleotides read TGCAGCGTTGCGGGACTGGGACAGGGGTTTGAAAAACTGTTTTTT.